The subject of this entry is one T cell receptor beta chain. This sample was included in a study of blood T cell repertoires in COVID-19. At the level of the study: The United States, Italy and Spain supplied acute and convalescent COVID-19 samples.

CDR1 is SGHTA and CDR2 is FQGNSA in the germline V gene. With V trimmed by 5 bases and J by 0 bases, 6 bases remained unmatched. The CDR3 has 15 amino acids. Original methodology: Reference gene primer amplification yielded estimated nucleated cell counts. Profiling relied on immunoSEQ multiplex PCR, and the TCRdb table lists in-frame clones only, not all of them. D and trimming were read from the DNA, whereas the V and J calls and clone size are those reported in that table. The data contain 210,000 or so clones, 80% to 85% of them singletons. Specimen: peripheral blood. This TCR was sampled from a human donor in a cohort sampled during active COVID-19. This chain joins TRBV7-2 and TRBJ1-2, with TRBD1 identical over 7 bases. The chain's CDR3 is CASSQGEIANYGYTF. The CDR3, as DNA: TGTGCCAGCAGCCAGGGGGAGATTGCTAACTATGGCTACACCTTC.